The entry that follows covers one TCR beta chain sequence. Its target is not known. V was clipped by 3 bases and J by 7 bases, with 15 bases between them. The germline V gene encodes CDR1 GTSNPN and CDR2 SVGIG (reference sequence). This CDR3 is 14 amino acids long. These data come from a study of cytomegalovirus exposure and HLA in healthy donors. Study-level background: An early release of data contained about 85 million unique TCRs, which came from HLA-typed donors. Whole-study results and caveats: Previous analysis showed most TCR beta V segments were productive about 90% or about 30% of the time. Several top significant clusters appeared, in a later analysis, to be linked to common viral pathogens. In a later analysis, HLA-associated beta chains showed higher expansion and lower generation probabilities than comparable chains.

Vbeta (60) and Jbeta (13) primers were used in the PCR. The repertoire was sequenced with immunoSEQ multiplex PCR; TCRdb's copy has only in-frame clones and lacks some. The table includes 180,000 or so clones, around 81% detected once. The source of this sequence is a woman under 30 in good health and CMV-seropositive. The chain carries TRBV30 and TRBJ2-2; tentatively, D is TRBD2 (5 bases). Sequenced sample: PBMCs. The CDR3 here is CAWSGGFYNGELFF. CDR3 DNA sequence: TGTGCCTGGAGCGGAGGTTTTTATAACGGGGAGCTGTTTTTT. The full variable domain, with the rest looked up from reference TRBV30 and TRBJ2-2, is SQTIHQWPATLVQPVGSPLSLECTVEGTSNPNLYWYRQAAGRGLQLLFYSVGIGQISSEVPQNLSASRPQDRQFILSSKKLLLSDSGFYLCAWSGGFYNGELFFGEGSRLTVL.